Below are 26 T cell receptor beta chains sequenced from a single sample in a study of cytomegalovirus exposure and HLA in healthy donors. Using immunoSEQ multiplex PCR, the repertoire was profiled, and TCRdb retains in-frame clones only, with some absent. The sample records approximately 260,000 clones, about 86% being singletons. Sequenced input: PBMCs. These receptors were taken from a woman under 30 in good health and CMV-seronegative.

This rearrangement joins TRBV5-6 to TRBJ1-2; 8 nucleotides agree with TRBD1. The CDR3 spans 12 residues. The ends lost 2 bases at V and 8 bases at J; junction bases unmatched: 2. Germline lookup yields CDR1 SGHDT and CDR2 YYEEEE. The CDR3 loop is CASSFRGRGYTF. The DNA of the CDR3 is TGTGCCAGCAGCTTCAGGGGGCGAGGCTACACCTTC.

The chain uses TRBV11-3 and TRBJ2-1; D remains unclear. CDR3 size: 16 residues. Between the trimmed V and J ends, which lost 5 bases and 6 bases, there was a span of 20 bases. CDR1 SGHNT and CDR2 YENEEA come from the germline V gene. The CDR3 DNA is TGTGCCAGCAGCGTACCTGGGCGCGAGTGGGCCAATGAGCAGTTCTTC. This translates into CASSVPGREWANEQFF.

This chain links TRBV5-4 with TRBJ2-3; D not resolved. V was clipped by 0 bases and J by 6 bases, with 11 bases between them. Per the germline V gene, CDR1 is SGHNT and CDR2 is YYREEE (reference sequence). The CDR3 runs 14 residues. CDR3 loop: CASSLVAGPDTQYF. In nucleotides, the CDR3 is TGTGCCAGCAGCTTGGTGGCAGGCCCGGATACGCAGTATTTT.

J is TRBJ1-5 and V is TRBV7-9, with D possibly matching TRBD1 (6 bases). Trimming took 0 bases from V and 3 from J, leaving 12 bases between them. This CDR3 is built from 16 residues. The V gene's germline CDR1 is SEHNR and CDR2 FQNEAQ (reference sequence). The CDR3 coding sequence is TGTGCCAGCAGCTTAGCTCAGGGGAGATTCAATCAGCCCCAGCATTTT. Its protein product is CASSLAQGRFNQPQHF.

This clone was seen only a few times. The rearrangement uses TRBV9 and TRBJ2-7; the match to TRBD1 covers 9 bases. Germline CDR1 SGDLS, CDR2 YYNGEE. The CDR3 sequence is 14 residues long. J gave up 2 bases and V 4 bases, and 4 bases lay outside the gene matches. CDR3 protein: CASSTRTGAYEQYF. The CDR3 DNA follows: TGTGCCAGCAGCACCCGGACAGGGGCCTACGAGCAGTACTTC. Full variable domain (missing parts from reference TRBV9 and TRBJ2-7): DSGVTQTPKHLITATGQRVTLRCSPRSGDLSVYWYQQSLDQGLQFLIQYYNGEERAKGNILERFSAQQFPDLHSELNLSSLELGDSALYFCASSTRTGAYEQYFGPGTRLTVT.

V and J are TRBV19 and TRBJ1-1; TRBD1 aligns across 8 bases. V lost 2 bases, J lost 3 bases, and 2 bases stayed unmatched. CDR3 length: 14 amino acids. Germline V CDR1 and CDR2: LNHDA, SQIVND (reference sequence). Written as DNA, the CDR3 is TGTGCCAGTAGTATAACAGGGGGTGACACTGAAGCTTTCTTT. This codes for CASSITGGDTEAFF. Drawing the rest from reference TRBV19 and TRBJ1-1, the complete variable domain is DGGITQSPKYLFRKEGQNVTLSCEQNLNHDAMYWYRQDPGQGLRLIYYSQIVNDFQKGDIAEGYSVSREKKESFPLTVTSAQKNPTAFYLCASSITGGDTEAFFGQGTRLTVV.

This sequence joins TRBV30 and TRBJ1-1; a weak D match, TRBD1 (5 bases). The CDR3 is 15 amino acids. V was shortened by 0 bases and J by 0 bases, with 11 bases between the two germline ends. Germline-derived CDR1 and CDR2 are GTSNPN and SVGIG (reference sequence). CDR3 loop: CAWSVWGGMNTEAFF. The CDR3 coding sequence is TGTGCCTGGAGTGTATGGGGCGGGATGAACACTGAAGCTTTCTTT.

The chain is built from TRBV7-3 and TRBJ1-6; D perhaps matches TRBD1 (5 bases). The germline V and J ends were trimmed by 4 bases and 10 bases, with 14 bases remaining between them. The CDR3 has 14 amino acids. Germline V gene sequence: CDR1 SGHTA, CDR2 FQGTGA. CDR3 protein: CASSSRGTESPLHF. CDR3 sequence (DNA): TGTGCCAGCAGCTCCCGGGGGACTGAGTCACCCCTCCACTTT.

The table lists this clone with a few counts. The CDR3 here is CASSLGSAGSNYGYTF. In nucleotides, the CDR3 is TGTGCCAGCAGCTTGGGTTCCGCAGGGTCTAACTATGGCTACACCTTC. This chain links TRBV5-6 with TRBJ1-2; TRBD1 is a possible D gene (5 bases). CDR1 is SGHDT and CDR2 is YYEEEE in the germline V gene. V was clipped by 0 bases and J by 0 bases, with 12 bases between them. This CDR3 has 16 residues.

CDR3 sequence: CASSSPNTEAFF. CDR3 nucleotide sequence: TGTGCCAGCAGCTCCCCTAATACTGAAGCTTTCTTT. The rearrangement joins TRBV11-2 to TRBJ1-1; D remains unclear. Trimming took off 4 bases at V and 5 bases at J, with 8 bases between the two ends. Germline V gene lookup returns CDR1 SGHAT and CDR2 FQNNGV. The CDR3 is 12 residues long.

The CDR3 loop is CASSDDWGTADTEAFF. In nucleotides, the CDR3 is TGTGCCAGCAGTGATGATTGGGGGACAGCGGACACTGAAGCTTTCTTT. The J gene is TRBJ1-1, the V gene TRBV2; 7 nucleotides match TRBD1. V lost 3 bases to trimming and J lost 3 bases; unmatched junction nucleotides: 10. Germline-derived CDR1 and CDR2 are SNHLY and FYNNEI. This CDR3 has 16 residues.

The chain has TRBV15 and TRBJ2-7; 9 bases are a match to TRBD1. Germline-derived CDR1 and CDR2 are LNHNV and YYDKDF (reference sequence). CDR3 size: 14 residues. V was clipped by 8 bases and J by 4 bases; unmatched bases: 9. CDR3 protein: CATWSGQGVYEQYF. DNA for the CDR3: TGTGCCACCTGGTCGGGACAGGGAGTATACGAGCAGTACTTC.

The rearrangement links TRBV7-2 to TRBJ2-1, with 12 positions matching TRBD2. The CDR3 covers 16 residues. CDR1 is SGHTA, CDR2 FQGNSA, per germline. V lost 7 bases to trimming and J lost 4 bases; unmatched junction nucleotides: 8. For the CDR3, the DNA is TGTGCCAGCACCCGACGGACTAGCGGGGCGTACAATGAGCAGTTCTTC. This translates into CASTRRTSGAYNEQFF.

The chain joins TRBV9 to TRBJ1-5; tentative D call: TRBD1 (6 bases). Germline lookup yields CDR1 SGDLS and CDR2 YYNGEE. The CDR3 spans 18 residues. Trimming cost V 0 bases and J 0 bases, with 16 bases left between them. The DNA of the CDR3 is TGTGCCAGCAGCGTAGGAGAAGGGGGTAAATATAGCAATCAGCCCCAGCATTTT. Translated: CASSVGEGGKYSNQPQHF.

The CDR3 DNA reads TGCAGCGTTGAATGGGGTGGGGCGGGGAACTACGAGCAGTACTTC. This translates into CSVEWGGAGNYEQYF. The rearrangement uses TRBV29-1 and TRBJ2-7, with D perhaps matching TRBD2 (6 bases). The germline V gene has CDR1 SQVTM and CDR2 ANQGSEA. Deletions cut 2 bases from V and 3 bases from J, with 17 bases between. The CDR3 is 15 amino acids.

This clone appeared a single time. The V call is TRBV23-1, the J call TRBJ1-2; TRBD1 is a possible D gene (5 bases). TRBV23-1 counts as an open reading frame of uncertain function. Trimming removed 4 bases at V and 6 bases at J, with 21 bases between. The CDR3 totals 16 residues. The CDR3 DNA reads TGCGCCAGCAGTCCACACGGGGGGAGGGAAAACCATGGCTACACCTTC. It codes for CASSPHGGRENHGYTF.

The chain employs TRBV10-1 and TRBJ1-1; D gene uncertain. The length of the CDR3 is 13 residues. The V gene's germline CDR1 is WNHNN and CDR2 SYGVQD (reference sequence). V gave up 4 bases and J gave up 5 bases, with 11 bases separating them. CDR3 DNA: TGCGCCAGCAGTGTCGGGGTAACGACTGAAGCTTTCTTT. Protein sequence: CASSVGVTTEAFF.

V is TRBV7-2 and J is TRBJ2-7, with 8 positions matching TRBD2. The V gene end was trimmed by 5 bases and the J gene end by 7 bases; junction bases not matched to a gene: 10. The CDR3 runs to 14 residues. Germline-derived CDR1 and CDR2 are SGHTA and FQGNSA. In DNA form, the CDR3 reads TGTGCCAGCAGCCGGGGAGCGGGGGCTGGGGAGCAGTACTTC. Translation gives CASSRGAGAGEQYF.

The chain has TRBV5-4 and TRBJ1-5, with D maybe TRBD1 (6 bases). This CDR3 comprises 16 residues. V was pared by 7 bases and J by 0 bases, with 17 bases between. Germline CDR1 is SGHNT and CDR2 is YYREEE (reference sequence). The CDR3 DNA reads TGTGCCAGCTCCCATGGGGGGGGCCCTAGCAATCAGCCCCAGCATTTT. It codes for CASSHGGGPSNQPQHF.

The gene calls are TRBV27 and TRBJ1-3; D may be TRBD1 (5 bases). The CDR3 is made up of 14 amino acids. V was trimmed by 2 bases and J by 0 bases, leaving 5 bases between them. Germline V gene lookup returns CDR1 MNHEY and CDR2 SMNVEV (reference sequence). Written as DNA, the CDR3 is TGTGCCAGCAGTTTAGACAGCTCTGGAAACACCATATATTTT. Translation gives CASSLDSSGNTIYF.

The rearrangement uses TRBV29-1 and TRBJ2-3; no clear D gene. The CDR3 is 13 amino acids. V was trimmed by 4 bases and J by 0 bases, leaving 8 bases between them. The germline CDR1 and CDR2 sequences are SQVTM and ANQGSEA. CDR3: CSVAITSTDTQYF. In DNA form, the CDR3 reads TGCAGCGTTGCCATTACTAGCACAGATACGCAGTATTTT.

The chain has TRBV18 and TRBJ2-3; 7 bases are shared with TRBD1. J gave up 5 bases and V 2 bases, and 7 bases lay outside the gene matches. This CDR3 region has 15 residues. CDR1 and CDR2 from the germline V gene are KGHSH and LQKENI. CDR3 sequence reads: CASSPLGTAGDTQYF. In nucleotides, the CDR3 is TGTGCCAGCTCACCATTAGGGACAGCTGGAGATACGCAGTATTTT.

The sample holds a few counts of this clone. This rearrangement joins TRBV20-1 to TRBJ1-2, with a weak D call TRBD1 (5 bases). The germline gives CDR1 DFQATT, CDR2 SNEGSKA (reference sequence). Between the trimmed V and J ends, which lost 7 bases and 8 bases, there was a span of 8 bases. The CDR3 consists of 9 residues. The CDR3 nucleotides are TGCAGTGTCGGGGGAGGCTACACCTTC. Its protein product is CSVGGGYTF.

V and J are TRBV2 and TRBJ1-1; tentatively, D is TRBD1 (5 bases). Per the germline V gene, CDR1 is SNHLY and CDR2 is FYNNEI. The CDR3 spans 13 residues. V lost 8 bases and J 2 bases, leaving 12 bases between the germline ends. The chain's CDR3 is CASLRDSNTEAFF. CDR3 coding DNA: TGTGCCAGCCTCCGGGACTCAAACACTGAAGCTTTCTTT.

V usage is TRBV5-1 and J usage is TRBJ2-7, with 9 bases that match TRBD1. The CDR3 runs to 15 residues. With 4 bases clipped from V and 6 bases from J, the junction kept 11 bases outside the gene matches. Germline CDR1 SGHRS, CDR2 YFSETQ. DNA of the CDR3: TGCGCCAGCAGCCGGGCAAAGGACAGGGGTTCCGAGCAGTACTTC. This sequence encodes CASSRAKDRGSEQYF.

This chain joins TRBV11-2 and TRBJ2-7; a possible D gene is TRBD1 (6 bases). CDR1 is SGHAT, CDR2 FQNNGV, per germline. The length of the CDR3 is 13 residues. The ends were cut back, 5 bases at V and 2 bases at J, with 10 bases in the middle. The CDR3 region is CASSPTGPYEQYF. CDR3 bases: TGTGCCAGCAGCCCCACAGGGCCCTACGAGCAGTACTTC.